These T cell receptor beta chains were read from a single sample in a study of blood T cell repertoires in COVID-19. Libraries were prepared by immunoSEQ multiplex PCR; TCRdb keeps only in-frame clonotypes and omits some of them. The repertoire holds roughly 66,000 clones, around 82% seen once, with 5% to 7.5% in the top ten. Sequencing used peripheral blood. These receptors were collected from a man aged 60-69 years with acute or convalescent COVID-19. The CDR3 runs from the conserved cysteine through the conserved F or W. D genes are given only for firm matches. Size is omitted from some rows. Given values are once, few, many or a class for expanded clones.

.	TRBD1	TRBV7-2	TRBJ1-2	TGTGCCAGCAGTGAGGACAGGGGCCCATATGGCTACACCTTC	CASSEDRGPYGYTF
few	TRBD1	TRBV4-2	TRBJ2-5	TGTGCCAGCAGCCTCCGACAGGGAAGGGGAGAGACCCAGTACTTC	CASSLRQGRGETQYF
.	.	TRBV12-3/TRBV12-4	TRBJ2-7	TGTGCCAGCAGTTACACCTTTGAGCAGTACTTC	CASSYTFEQYF
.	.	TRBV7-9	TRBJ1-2	TGTGCCAGCAGCCCCAGGTCCGGCAGGGGTGTTAGGGGCTACACCTTC	CASSPRSGRGVRGYTF
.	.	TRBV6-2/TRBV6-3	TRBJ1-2	TGTGCCAGCAGTTACCCCCCGGACAGCAATGGCTACACCTTC	CASSYPPDSNGYTF
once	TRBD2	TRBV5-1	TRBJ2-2	TGCGCCAGCAGCTTGCCCGCGGGGGGCACCGGGGAGCTGTTTTTT	CASSLPAGGTGELFF
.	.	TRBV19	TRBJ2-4	TGTGCCAGTAGTATCACGGACACTCCAGGGGCCAAAAACATTCAGTACTTC	CASSITDTPGAKNIQYF
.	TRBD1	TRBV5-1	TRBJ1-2	TGCGCCAGCAGCTTGGCTGGCCGGGACAGAACAGATGGCTACACCTTC	CASSLAGRDRTDGYTF
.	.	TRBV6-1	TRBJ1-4	TGTGCCAGCAGTAGAGGGGAAAAACTGTTTTTT	CASSRGEKLFF
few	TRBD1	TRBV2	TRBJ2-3	TGTGCCAGCGGACGGACAGGGGGCACAGATACGCAGTATTTT	CASGRTGGTDTQYF
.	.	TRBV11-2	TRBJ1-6	TGTGCCAGCAGCTTAGTGGCGGGGCAAGGGTCACCCCTCCACTTT	CASSLVAGQGSPLHF
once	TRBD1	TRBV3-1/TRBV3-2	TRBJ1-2	TGTGCCAGCAGCGAAAGTGCCAGAGCAGGGGGCGATGGCTACACCTTC	CASSESARAGGDGYTF
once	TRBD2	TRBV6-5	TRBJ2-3	TGTGCCAGCACCCTTCGGGGGGTCGGCACAGATACGCAGTATTTT	CASTLRGVGTDTQYF
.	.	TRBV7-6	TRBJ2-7	TGTGCCAGCAGCTTAGAGTCGGACAGTTACGAGCAGTACTTC	CASSLESDSYEQYF
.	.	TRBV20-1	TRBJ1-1	TGCAGTGCTAGGGAGTCCGGTGAAGCTTTCTTT	CSARESGEAFF
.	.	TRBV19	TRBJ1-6	TGTGCCAGTTCGGCAGCGCTATATAATTCACCCCTCCACTTT	CASSAALYNSPLHF
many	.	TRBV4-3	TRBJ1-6	TGCGCCAGCAGCCAAGAGGACGGGGGAAGTTCACCCCTCCACTTT	CASSQEDGGSSPLHF
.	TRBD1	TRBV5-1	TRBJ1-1	TGCGCCAGCAGCGTGGACAGGGCGAACACTGAAGCTTTCTTT	CASSVDRANTEAFF
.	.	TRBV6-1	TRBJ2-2	TGTGCCAGCAGTGAAGCGGGCATAACCCCATTGAACACCGGGGAGCTGTTTTTT	CASSEAGITPLNTGELFF
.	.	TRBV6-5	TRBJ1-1	TGTGCCAGCAGTTACGCCTTGGGACTCCTGAACACTGAAGCTTTCTTT	CASSYALGLLNTEAFF
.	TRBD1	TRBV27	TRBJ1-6	TGTGCCAGCAGTTTGTACCGGCAGGGGGATTCACCCCTCCACTTT	CASSLYRQGDSPLHF
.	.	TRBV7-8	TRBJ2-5	TGTGCCAGCAGCTCCGGACAAGGAGAGACCCAGTACTTC	CASSSGQGETQYF
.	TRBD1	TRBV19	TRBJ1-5	TGTGCCAGTAGTATAACGGGACAGTTCAATCAGCCCCAGCATTTT	CASSITGQFNQPQHF
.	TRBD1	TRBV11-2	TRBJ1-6	TGTGCCAGCAGCTCCTACTCACGGCAGGGGGCTAATTCACCCCTCCACTTT	CASSSYSRQGANSPLHF
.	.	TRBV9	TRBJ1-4	TGTGCCAGCAGCCTCGGAGGGGCTGTTAATGAAAAACTGTTTTTT	CASSLGGAVNEKLFF
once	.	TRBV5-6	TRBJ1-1	TGTGCCAGCAGCTCGACAGGAATTGAAGCTTTCTTT	CASSSTGIEAFF
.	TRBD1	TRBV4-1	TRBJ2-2	TGCGCCAGCAGCCAACCTACAGGGGGCCGGAACACCGGGGAGCTGTTTTTT	CASSQPTGGRNTGELFF
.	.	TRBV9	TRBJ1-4	TGTGCCAGCAGCGTCGGGACAACTAATGAAAAACTGTTTTTT	CASSVGTTNEKLFF
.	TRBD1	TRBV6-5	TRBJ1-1	TGTGCCAGCAGTTCTGGGACAGGGACGAACACTGAAGCTTTCTTT	CASSSGTGTNTEAFF
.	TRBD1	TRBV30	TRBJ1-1	TGTGCCTGGAGTCAAAGGACAGGGGGTGCCACTGAAGCTTTCTTT	CAWSQRTGGATEAFF
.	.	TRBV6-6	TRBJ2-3	TGTGCCAGCAGTTACGGGACGGGGGTCTACACAGATACGCAGTATTTT	CASSYGTGVYTDTQYF
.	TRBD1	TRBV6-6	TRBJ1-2	TGTGCCAGCACCCCGACAGGGCTGGGTTCTCCTGGCTACACCTTC	CASTPTGLGSPGYTF
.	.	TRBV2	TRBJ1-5	TGTGCCAGCAGTGAACTCGGGGTTAATCAGCCCCAGCATTTT	CASSELGVNQPQHF
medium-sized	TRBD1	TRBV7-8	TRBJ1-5	TGTGCCAGCAGCTTAGTTAGGGACAGGAGGTATCAGCCCCAGCATTTT	CASSLVRDRRYQPQHF
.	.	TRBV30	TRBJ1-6	TGTGCCTGGAGCAAAACGAGGGCAGATTCACCCCTCCACTTT	CAWSKTRADSPLHF
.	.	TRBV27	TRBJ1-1	TGTGCCAGCAGTCCAACACGCAGAGGGGGGAACACTGAAGCTTTCTTT	CASSPTRRGGNTEAFF
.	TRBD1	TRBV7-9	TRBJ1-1	TGTGCCAGCAGCACCCAGACAGGGAAGAACCCTGAAGCTTTCTTT	CASSTQTGKNPEAFF
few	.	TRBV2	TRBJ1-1	TGTGCCAGCAGGGCCCGGGGGGGCACTGAAGCTTTCTTT	CASRARGGTEAFF